This entry lists 15 T cell receptor beta chains sequenced from one sample in a study of T cells in Graves' hyperthyroidism and ophthalmopathy. TCR beta CDR3 sequences were amplified from RNA transcripts. Carried out on the TCR CDR3, a first-round RT-PCR used the HTBI primer set. TCRdb called the multiplex PCR reads again in MiXCR, with one record for every CDR3 protein. The data show about 400,000 distinct CDR3 sequences, around 13% seen once. The sequenced sample was blood. These receptors were collected from a woman aged 18-29 years with Graves' hyperthyroidism.

This clonotype was counted at least ten times. The chain recombines TRBV20-1 with TRBJ1-1; 7 bases agree with TRBD1. There are 12 residues in the CDR3. Trimming at V came to 6 bases and at J to 4 bases, leaving 5 bases not matched to a gene. Germline CDR1 reads DFQATT; CDR2 reads SNEGSKA (reference sequence). The CDR3 DNA reads TGCAGTGCAGGGGGCTTTGCCACTGAAGCTTTCTTT. Protein: CSAGGFATEAFF.

As DNA, the CDR3 is TGTGCCAGCAGTCCAGGGCTAACGGCGTCTGGGGCCAACGTCCTGACTTTC. Translating gives CASSPGLTASGANVLTF. The chain has TRBV27 and TRBJ2-6; possible D gene TRBD1, 5 bases. V was clipped by 5 bases and J by 1 base, with 15 bases between them. Looked up from germline, CDR1 is MNHEY and CDR2 is SMNVEV (reference sequence). This CDR3 spans 17 amino acids.

This clonotype was seen at least ten times. The chain couples TRBV2 to TRBJ2-5; D is possibly TRBD1 or TRBD2 (6 bases each). V was clipped by 5 bases and J by 7 bases, with 11 bases between them. The CDR3 runs 12 residues. Germline loops: CDR1 SNHLY, CDR2 FYNNEI. CDR3 sequence (DNA): TGTGCCAGCAGTAGGGGGGATGGGACCCAGTACTTC. Translated: CASSRGDGTQYF. Full variable domain (missing parts from reference TRBV2 and TRBJ2-5): EPEVTQTPSHQVTQMGQEVILRCVPISNHLYFYWYRQILGQKVEFLVSFYNNEISEKSEIFDDQFSVERPDGSNFTLKIRSTKLEDSAMYFCASSRGDGTQYFGPGTRLLVL.

This clonotype has ten or more counts. J is TRBJ1-2 and V is TRBV11-2; D is unclear. This CDR3 region has 14 residues. In germline, CDR1 is SGHAT, CDR2 FQNNGV. Between the trimmed V and J ends, which lost 2 bases and 0 bases, there was a span of 7 bases. For the CDR3, the DNA is TGTGCCAGCAGCTTAACCAGAACTAACTATGGCTACACCTTC. Protein: CASSLTRTNYGYTF.

The chain couples TRBV11-3 to TRBJ2-2, with a weak D call TRBD1 (6 bases). CDR1 is SGHNT, CDR2 YENEEA, per germline. The V end was cut by 6 bases, the J end by 4 bases, with 18 bases between. The CDR3 is 16 residues long. This chain's CDR3 is CASSTRPGHLTGELFF. CDR3 in DNA: TGTGCCAGCAGTACTCGGCCGGGACACCTCACCGGGGAGCTGTTTTTT.

This clonotype was found many times. This chain uses TRBV3-1 with TRBJ1-5, with TRBD1 identical over 10 bases. Germline lookup yields CDR1 LGHDT and CDR2 YNNKEL (reference sequence). V shed 0 bases and J 4 bases; nucleotides not matched to a gene: 3. CDR3 size: 16 residues. The CDR3 is CASSQDLGQGNQPQHF. DNA for the CDR3: TGTGCCAGCAGCCAAGATTTGGGACAGGGGAATCAGCCCCAGCATTTT.

This clonotype came up many times. V usage is TRBV28 and J usage is TRBJ2-7; 8 bases align to TRBD1. V lost 8 bases and J lost 5; bases outside the gene matches: 5. The CDR3 runs 12 residues. In germline, CDR1 is MDHEN, CDR2 SYDVKM. The CDR3 protein is CASSQGANEQYF. The CDR3 DNA sequence: TGTGCCAGCTCTCAGGGGGCAAACGAGCAGTACTTC.

This clonotype was seen ten or more times. The chain links TRBV20-1 to TRBJ2-1; TRBD1 matches at 7 bases. CDR1 is DFQATT and CDR2 is SNEGSKA in the germline V gene (reference sequence). The CDR3 runs to 13 residues. V trimming: 6 bases; J trimming: 5 bases; junction bases outside the gene matches: 7. CDR3: CSASLGTDNEQFF. DNA of the CDR3: TGCAGTGCGTCCCTCGGGACAGACAATGAGCAGTTCTTC.

J is TRBJ1-6 and V is TRBV6-1; 7 bases are a match to TRBD1. The V gene's germline CDR1 is MNHNS and CDR2 SASEGT. This CDR3 contains 17 residues. Trimming at V came to 8 bases and at J to 7 bases, leaving 17 bases not matched to a gene. The CDR3 region has the DNA TGTGCCAGCCTTGGATTTCTCGGTCTACAGGGGAATTCACCCCTCCACTTT. Its protein is CASLGFLGLQGNSPLHF.

V usage is TRBV9 and J usage is TRBJ2-2, with D perhaps matching TRBD1 (5 bases). The CDR3 loop spans 14 amino acids. Trimming took 1 base from V and 6 from J, leaving 10 bases between them. Looked up from germline, CDR1 is SGDLS and CDR2 is YYNGEE. The CDR3 spells CASSVSRVPGELFF. DNA of the CDR3: TGTGCCAGCAGCGTATCCAGGGTCCCCGGGGAGCTGTTTTTT.

This clonotype was seen only a few times. This chain uses TRBV6-5 with TRBJ1-5; 7 bases map to TRBD1. The CDR3 consists of 15 residues. Trimming at V came to 0 bases and at J to 9 bases, leaving 8 bases not matched to a gene. The germline CDR1 and CDR2 sequences are MNHEY and SVGAGI. The CDR3 loop reads CASSYSGQLSGPQHF. The CDR3 DNA reads TGTGCCAGCAGTTACTCGGGACAGCTCTCCGGGCCCCAGCATTTT.

This clonotype was detected ten times or more. The gene calls are TRBV6-1 and TRBJ1-6; TRBD1 matches at 7 bases. Trimming took 6 bases from V and 8 from J; bases not matched to a gene: 7. Germline values: CDR1 MNHNS, CDR2 SASEGT. The CDR3 loop spans 14 amino acids. The chain's CDR3 is CASRYDRVHSPLHF. CDR3 bases: TGTGCCAGCAGATACGACAGGGTTCATTCACCCCTCCACTTT.

The chain combines TRBV6-5 with TRBJ2-4; TRBD2 agrees at 11 bases. CDR1 and CDR2 (germline): MNHEY, SVGAGI. V was pared by 4 bases and J by 4 bases, with 6 bases of the junction left unmatched. The CDR3 covers 16 residues. CDR3 in DNA: TGTGCCAGCAGTTCCCTAGCGGGAGGTTTTAAAAACATTCAGTACTTC. It is translated as CASSSLAGGFKNIQYF.

The sample holds a few counts of this clonotype. J is TRBJ1-5 and V is TRBV7-9, with 7 bases aligning to TRBD1. This CDR3 is 15 amino acids long. Germline CDR1 and CDR2: SEHNR and FQNEAQ (reference sequence). V was clipped by 5 bases and J by 0 bases; unmatched bases: 4. The CDR3 is CASSQGQFSNQPQHF. CDR3 DNA sequence: TGTGCCAGCAGCCAGGGACAGTTTAGCAATCAGCCCCAGCATTTT. The variable domain in full, with the rest retrieved from reference TRBV7-9 and TRBJ1-5, is DTGVSQNPRHKITKRGQNVTFRCDPISEHNRLYWYRQTLGQGPEFLTYFQNEAQLEKSRLLSDRFSAERPKGSFSTLEIQRTEQGDSAMYLCASSQGQFSNQPQHFGDGTRLSIL.

This clonotype was detected many times. This chain uses TRBV18 with TRBJ1-2, with 9 bases identical to TRBD1. CDR1 is KGHSH and CDR2 is LQKENI in the germline V gene. With 3 bases clipped from V and 7 bases from J, the junction kept 9 bases outside the gene matches. This CDR3 has 15 residues. DNA of the CDR3: TGTGCCAGCTCACCTGGACAGGGGAGGTTTCGTGGCTACACCTTC. Translating it yields CASSPGQGRFRGYTF. Filled out from reference TRBV18 and TRBJ1-2, the complete variable domain reads NAGVMQNPRHLVRRRGQEARLRCSPMKGHSHVYWYRQLPEEGLKFMVYLQKENIIDESGMPKERFSAEFPKEGPSILRIQQVVRGDSAAYFCASSPGQGRFRGYTFGSGTRLTVV.